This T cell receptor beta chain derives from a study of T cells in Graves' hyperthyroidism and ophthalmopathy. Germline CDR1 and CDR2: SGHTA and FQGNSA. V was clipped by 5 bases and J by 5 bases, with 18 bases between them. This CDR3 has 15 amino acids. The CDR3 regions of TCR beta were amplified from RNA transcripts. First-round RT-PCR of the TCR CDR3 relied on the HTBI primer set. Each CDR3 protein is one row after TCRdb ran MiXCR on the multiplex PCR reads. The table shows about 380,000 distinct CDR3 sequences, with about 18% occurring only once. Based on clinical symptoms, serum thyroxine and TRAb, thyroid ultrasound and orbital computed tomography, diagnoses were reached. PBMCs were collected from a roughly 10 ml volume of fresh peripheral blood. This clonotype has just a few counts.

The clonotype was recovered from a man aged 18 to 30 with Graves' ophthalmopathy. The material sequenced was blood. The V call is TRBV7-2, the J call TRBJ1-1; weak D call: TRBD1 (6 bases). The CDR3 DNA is TGTGCCAGCAGCGACGGGACAATTCCCTCAACTGAAGCTTTCTTT. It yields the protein CASSDGTIPSTEAFF.